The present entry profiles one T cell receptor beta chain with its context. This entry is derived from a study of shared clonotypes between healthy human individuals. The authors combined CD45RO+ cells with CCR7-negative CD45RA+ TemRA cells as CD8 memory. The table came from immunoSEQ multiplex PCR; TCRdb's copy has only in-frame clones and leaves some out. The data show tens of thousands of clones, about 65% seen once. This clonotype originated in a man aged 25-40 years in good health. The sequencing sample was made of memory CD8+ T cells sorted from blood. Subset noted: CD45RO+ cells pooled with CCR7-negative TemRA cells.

Written as DNA, the CDR3 is TGTGCCAGCAGCGCACAGGGGCGAGGCACAGATACGCAGTATTTT. The encoded protein is CASSAQGRGTDTQYF. The chain couples TRBV9 to TRBJ2-3; 7 nucleotides agree with TRBD1. The germline V gene encodes CDR1 SGDLS and CDR2 YYNGEE. CDR3 length: 15 amino acids. The trim removed 3 bases at V and 1 base at J, leaving 5 bases unmatched.